The clone carrying this T cell receptor beta chain was picked up a small number of times. The assay was immunoSEQ multiplex PCR, and TCRdb's table has in-frame clones only and misses some. Altogether over 150,000 clones are present, approximately 86% being singletons, with the ten largest covering around 2%. The V segment lost 2 bases and the J segment 4 bases; nucleotides outside the gene matches: 3. This CDR3 contains 14 residues. The germline gives CDR1 SGHAT, CDR2 FQNNGV. The data derive from a study of blood T cell repertoires in COVID-19. Overall study context: PBMCs, B-cell-depleted T cells, or T cells provided the cDNA or gDNA that made up the material.

The chain has TRBV11-2 and TRBJ2-5, with 8 bases that match TRBD2. The specimen sequenced was PBMCs or T cells enriched from blood (not recorded which). The TCR comes from a woman aged 25 to 39 who had recovered from COVID-19. The CDR3 spells CASSLSSGVETQYF. The DNA of the CDR3 is TGTGCCAGCAGCTTAAGTAGCGGGGTAGAGACCCAGTACTTC.